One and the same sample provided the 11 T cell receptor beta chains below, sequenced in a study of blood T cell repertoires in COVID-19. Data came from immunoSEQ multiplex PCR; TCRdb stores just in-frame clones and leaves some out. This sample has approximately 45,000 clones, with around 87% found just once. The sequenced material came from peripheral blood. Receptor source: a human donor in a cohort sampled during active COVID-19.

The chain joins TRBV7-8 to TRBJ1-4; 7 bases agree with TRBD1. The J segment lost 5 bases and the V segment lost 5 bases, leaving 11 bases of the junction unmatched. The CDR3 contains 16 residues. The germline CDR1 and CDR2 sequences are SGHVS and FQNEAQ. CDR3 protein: CASSNRQGDQNEKLFF. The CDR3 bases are TGTGCCAGCAGCAACAGACAGGGAGATCAAAATGAAAAACTGTTTTTT.

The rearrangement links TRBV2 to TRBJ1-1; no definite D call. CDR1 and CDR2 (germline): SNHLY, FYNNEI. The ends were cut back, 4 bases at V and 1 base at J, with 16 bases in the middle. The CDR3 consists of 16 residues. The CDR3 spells CASSAGGTKWNTEAFF. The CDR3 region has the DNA TGTGCCAGCAGTGCAGGTGGAACAAAGTGGAACACTGAAGCTTTCTTT.

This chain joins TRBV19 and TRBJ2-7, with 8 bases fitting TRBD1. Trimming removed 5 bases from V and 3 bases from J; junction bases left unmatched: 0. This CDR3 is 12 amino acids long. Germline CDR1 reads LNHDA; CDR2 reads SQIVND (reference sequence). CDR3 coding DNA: TGTGCCAGTAGTGACAGGGGCTACGAGCAGTACTTC. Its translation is CASSDRGYEQYF.

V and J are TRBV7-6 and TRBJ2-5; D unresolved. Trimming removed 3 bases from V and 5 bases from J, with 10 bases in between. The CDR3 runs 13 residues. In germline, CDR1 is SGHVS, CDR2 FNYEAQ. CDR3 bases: TGTGCCAGCAGCTTCGGAGTGATGGAGACCCAGTACTTC. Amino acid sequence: CASSFGVMETQYF. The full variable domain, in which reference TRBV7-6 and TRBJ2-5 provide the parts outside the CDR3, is GAGVSQSPRYKVTKRGQDVALRCDPISGHVSLYWYRQALGQGPEFLTYFNYEAQQDKSGLPNDRFSAERPEGSISTLTIQRTEQRDSAMYRCASSFGVMETQYFGPGTRLLVL.

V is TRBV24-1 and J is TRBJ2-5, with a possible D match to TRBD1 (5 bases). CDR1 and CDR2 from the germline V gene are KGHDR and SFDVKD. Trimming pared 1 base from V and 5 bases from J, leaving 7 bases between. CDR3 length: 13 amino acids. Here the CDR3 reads CATSDLGVETQYF. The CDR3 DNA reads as TGTGCCACCAGTGATTTAGGGGTTGAGACCCAGTACTTC.

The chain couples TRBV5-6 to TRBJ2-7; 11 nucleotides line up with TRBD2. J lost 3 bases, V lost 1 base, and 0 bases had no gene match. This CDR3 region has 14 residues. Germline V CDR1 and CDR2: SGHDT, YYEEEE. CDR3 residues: CASSLTSGSYEQYF. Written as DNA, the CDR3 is TGTGCCAGCAGCTTGACTAGCGGGAGCTACGAGCAGTACTTC. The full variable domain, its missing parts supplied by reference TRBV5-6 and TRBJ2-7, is DAGVTQSPTHLIKTRGQQVTLRCSPKSGHDTVSWYQQALGQGPQFIFQYYEEEERQRGNFPDRFSGHQFPNYSSELNVNALLLGDSALYLCASSLTSGSYEQYFGPGTRLTVT.

CDR3 nucleotides: TGCAGCGTGGGGGCGAGGACAGGGGGCATGGTTCACGAGCAGTACTTC. This gives the protein CSVGARTGGMVHEQYF. The chain is built from TRBV29-1 and TRBJ2-7; 11 bases are shared with TRBD1. Germline CDR1 reads SQVTM; CDR2 reads ANQGSEA. This CDR3 contains 16 residues. V gave up 6 bases and J gave up 5 bases; unmatched junction bases: 15.

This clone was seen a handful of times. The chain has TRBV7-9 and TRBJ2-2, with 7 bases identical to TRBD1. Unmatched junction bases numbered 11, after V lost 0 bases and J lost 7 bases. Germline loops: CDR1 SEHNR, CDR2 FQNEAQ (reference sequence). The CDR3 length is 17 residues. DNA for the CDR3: TGTGCCAGCAGCTTAGCTGGGGACAGTTCGGCAGTCGGGGAGCTGTTTTTT. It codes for CASSLAGDSSAVGELFF.

This CDR3 reads CASRVRDRGLNEQFF. In DNA form, the CDR3 reads TGTGCCAGCAGAGTACGGGACAGGGGATTGAATGAGCAGTTCTTC. The gene calls are TRBV6-5 and TRBJ2-1, with 10 bases fitting TRBD1. The CDR3 length is 15 residues. Looked up from germline, CDR1 is MNHEY and CDR2 is SVGAGI. Trimming removed 6 bases from V and 7 bases from J; junction bases left unmatched: 9.

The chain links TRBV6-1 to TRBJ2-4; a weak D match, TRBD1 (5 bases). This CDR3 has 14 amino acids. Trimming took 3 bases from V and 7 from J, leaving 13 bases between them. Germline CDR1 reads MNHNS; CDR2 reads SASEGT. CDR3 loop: CASSDAGPGNIQYF. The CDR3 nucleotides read TGTGCCAGCAGTGATGCAGGGCCTGGGAACATTCAGTACTTC.

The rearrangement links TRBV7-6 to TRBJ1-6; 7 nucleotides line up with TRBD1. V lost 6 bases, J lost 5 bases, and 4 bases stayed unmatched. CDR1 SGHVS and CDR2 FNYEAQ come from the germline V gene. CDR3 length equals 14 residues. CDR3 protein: CASRVTGDNSPLHF. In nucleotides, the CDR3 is TGTGCCAGCAGGGTTACAGGGGATAATTCACCCCTCCACTTT.